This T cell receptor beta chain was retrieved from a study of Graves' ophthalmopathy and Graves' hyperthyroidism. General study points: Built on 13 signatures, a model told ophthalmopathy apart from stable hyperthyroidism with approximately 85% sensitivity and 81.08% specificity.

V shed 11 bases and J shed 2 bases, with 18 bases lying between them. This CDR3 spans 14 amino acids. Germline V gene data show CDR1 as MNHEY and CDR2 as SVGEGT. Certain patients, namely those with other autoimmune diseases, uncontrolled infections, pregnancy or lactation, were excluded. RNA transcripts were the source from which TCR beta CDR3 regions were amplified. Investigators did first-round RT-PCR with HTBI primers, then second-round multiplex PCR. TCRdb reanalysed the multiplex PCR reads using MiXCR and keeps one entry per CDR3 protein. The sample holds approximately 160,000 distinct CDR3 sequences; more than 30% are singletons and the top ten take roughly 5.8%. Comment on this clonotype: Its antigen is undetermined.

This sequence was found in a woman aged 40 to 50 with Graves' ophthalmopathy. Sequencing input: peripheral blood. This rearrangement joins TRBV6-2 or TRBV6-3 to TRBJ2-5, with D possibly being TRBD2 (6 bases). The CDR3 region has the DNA TGTGCCGCGGGACCGCGGGGCCCTCAAGAGACCCAGTACTTC. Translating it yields CAAGPRGPQETQYF.